Presented here are 23 T cell receptor delta chains from one specimen sequenced in a study of gamma-delta T cells after stem cell transplantation. TCRdb reanalyzed the RT-PCR reads using CATT. The sample shows approximately 2,900 delta-chain clones, about 33% of them seen only once. Input material: gamma-delta T cells. All receptors come from a human donor. It is not recorded whose cells these are; they may come from a transplant donor.

This clone has just a few counts. A read error is likely here: a far larger clone is one base away. V usage is TRDV2 and J usage is TRDJ1; TRDD3 matches at 13 bases. J gave up 0 bases and V 2 bases, and 17 bases lay outside the gene matches. Germline V gene data show CDR1 as GEAIGNYY and CDR2 as EKD. CDR3 length: 21 residues. The CDR3 DNA sequence: TGTGCCTGTGACAACCTTCCCGGTACTGGGGGATACGGCCCGTACACCGATAAACTCATCTTT. This encodes CACDNLPGTGGYGPYTDKLIF.

In regard to this clone: A read error likely explains this, since a far larger clone differs by one base. Other DNA sequences from this sample encode an identical CDR3 as well. V is TRDV2 and J is TRDJ1; TRDD3 aligns across 13 bases. CDR3 length: 21 residues. CDR1 and CDR2 from the germline V gene are GEAIGNYY and EKD. The DNA of the CDR3 is TGCGCCTGTGACAACCTTCCCGGTACTGGGGGATACGGCCGGTACACCGATAAACTCATCTTT. This codes for CACDNLPGTGGYGRYTDKLIF.

V usage is TRDV2 and J usage is TRDJ1; the match to TRDD2 covers 8 bases. This CDR3 comprises 17 residues. Germline loops: CDR1 GEAIGNYY, CDR2 EKD. With V trimmed by 5 bases and J by 2 bases, 15 bases remained unmatched. This chain's CDR3 is CACGPLPNLHQTDKLIF. CDR3 nucleotide sequence: TGTGCCTGTGGTCCCCTTCCTAATCTGCATCAAACCGATAAACTCATCTTT.

In regard to this clone: A much larger clone lies one base from this, so it may be a read error. At the DNA level, this CDR3 is encoded by other sequences in the same sample as well. V gene TRDV2 combines with J gene TRDJ1; perhaps TRDD3 as D (6 bases). The germline CDR1 and CDR2 sequences are GEAIGNYY and EKD. The CDR3 spans 17 residues. The V and J ends lost 7 bases and 0 bases respectively, with 23 bases between them. The CDR3 sequence: CACDPAGDPLYTDKLIF. CDR3 nucleotide sequence: TGTGCCTGCGACCCGGCAGGGGATCCACTGTACACCGATAAACTCATCTTT.

Notes on this clone: The likely explanation is a read error, given a far larger clone one base away. The same CDR3 arises from other DNA sequences in this sample as well. This chain's CDR3 is CACDHVLGDPPTPYTDKLIF. CDR3 nucleotide sequence: TGTGCCTGTGACCACGTACTGGGGGATCCACCGACCCCATACACCGATAAACTTATCTTT. The genes are TRDV2 and TRDJ1; 10 nucleotides align to TRDD3. CDR1 is GEAIGNYY and CDR2 is EKD in the germline V gene. The CDR3 length is 20 residues.

In its sample, this clone was seen a few times. The gene calls are TRDV2 and TRDJ1; the D gene is possibly TRDD2 (5 bases). Germline V CDR1 and CDR2: GEAIGNYY, EKD. Trimming took 2 bases from V and 11 from J, leaving 26 bases between them. The CDR3 totals 16 residues. The DNA for the CDR3 is TGTGCCTGTGACAGCCTACATTCTGAGGGACACGGTTTGCTCATCTTT. This translates into CACDSLHSEGHGLLIF.

By frequency in the sample, this clone is medium-sized. The sample contains more than one DNA sequence encoding this CDR3. The gene calls are TRDV2 and TRDJ1; 9 bases map to TRDD3. Germline CDR1 and CDR2: GEAIGNYY and EKD. J gave up 4 bases and V 1 base, and 12 bases lay outside the gene matches. The CDR3 has 17 amino acids. The CDR3 here is CACDTLLLTGGRDKLIF. The CDR3 DNA follows: TGTGCCTGTGACACGCTACTCCTTACTGGGGGACGCGATAAACTCATCTTT.

This clone was counted a few times. V and J are TRDV2 and TRDJ1; TRDD3 matches at 9 bases. Germline CDR1 GEAIGNYY, CDR2 EKD. J lost 6 bases, V lost 3 bases, and 19 bases had no gene match. The CDR3 sequence is 18 residues long. In DNA, the CDR3 is TGTGCCTGTGACCCCTTACTCTCTACTGGGGGAAAAAATTATAAACTCATCTTT. It specifies CACDPLLSTGGKNYKLIF.

This clone was counted between two and nine times. This chain uses TRDV3 with TRDJ3; D is uncertain. CDR1 and CDR2 (germline): TVYSNPD, GDNSRS (reference sequence). V was pared by 2 bases and J by 0 bases, with 23 bases between. This CDR3 has 20 residues. The CDR3 here is CAFSGRDGYRGSWDTRQMFF. The CDR3 coding sequence is TGTGCCTTTTCGGGTCGCGATGGGTATCGTGGCTCCTGGGACACCCGACAGATGTTTTTC.

Details on this clone: Given a far larger clone just one base away, this is likely a sequencing read error. Other DNA sequences in this sample translate to the same CDR3. The V call is TRDV2, the J call TRDJ1, with D unclear. The CDR3 contains 14 residues. Germline V gene sequence: CDR1 GEAIGNYY, CDR2 EKD. Deletions cut 3 bases from V and 5 bases from J, with 15 bases between. Here the CDR3 DNA reads TGTGCCTGTGACCCCGTAGAACCTGGAGATAAACTCATCTTT. Its translation: CACDPVEPGDKLIF.

As regards this clone: A far larger clone is a single base away, which makes a read error likely. The identical CDR3 is also encoded by other nucleotide sequences in the sample. The chain links TRDV2 to TRDJ1; 7 bases map to TRDD3. CDR1 is GEAIGNYY, CDR2 EKD, per germline. CDR3 length equals 14 residues. J gave up 3 bases and V 4 bases, and 7 bases lay outside the gene matches. DNA of the CDR3: TGTGCCTGTGATACCGTACTGGGGCCCGATAAACTCATCTTT. Its translation is CACDTVLGPDKLIF.

To note about this clone: The TCRdb record carries a much larger clone's protein, which differs from this DNA's translation at residue 10; a read error is the likely cause, and the protein listed here is the DNA translation. The V and J genes are TRDV3 and TRDJ1; D remains ambiguous. Germline V gives CDR1 TVYSNPD, CDR2 GDNSRS (reference sequence). Trimming stripped 5 bases from V and 1 base from J, with 23 bases between. This CDR3 contains 16 residues. CDR3 protein: CALATYGSGSTDKLIF. The CDR3, as DNA: TGTGCCCTCGCAACGTATGGATCAGGATCCACCGATAAACTCATCTTT.

This clone was seen a few times. The rearrangement links TRDV2 to TRDJ1; 7 positions match TRDD3. The CDR3 loop spans 14 amino acids. With V trimmed by 3 bases and J by 2 bases, 5 bases remained unmatched. CDR1 and CDR2 (germline): GEAIGNYY, EKD. In DNA form, the CDR3 reads TGTGCCTGTGACCTTACTGGGGAGACCGATAAACTCATCTTT. Translated, it gives CACDLTGETDKLIF.

The V call is TRDV1, the J call TRDJ1; 10 bases match TRDD3. CDR3 length: 20 amino acids. Germline assignment: CDR1 TSWWSYY and CDR2 QGS. J was trimmed by 2 bases and V by 8 bases; bases with no gene match: 23. CDR3 sequence reads: CALLVMPVLGDRRGTDKLIF. The CDR3 bases are TGTGCTCTTCTGGTTATGCCCGTACTGGGGGATCGGCGGGGTACCGATAAACTCATCTTT.

Relative to its sample, this clone is medium-sized. The chain joins TRDV2 to TRDJ1; 11 nucleotides agree with TRDD3. CDR1 and CDR2 from the germline V gene are GEAIGNYY and EKD. V was pared by 3 bases and J by 0 bases, with 11 bases of the junction left unmatched. This CDR3 contains 18 residues. CDR3 amino acids: CACDPLLGDNVYTDKLIF. The CDR3 DNA sequence: TGTGCCTGTGACCCCTTACTGGGGGATAATGTGTACACCGATAAACTCATCTTT.

This clone is categorized as large (0.1 to 1%). V and J are TRDV2 and TRDJ1; 12 bases agree with TRDD3. CDR1 and CDR2 from the germline V gene are GEAIGNYY and EKD. V trimming: 0 bases; J trimming: 0 bases; junction bases outside the gene matches: 19. The CDR3 is 22 residues long. CDR3 sequence (DNA): TGTGCCTGTGACACCTTGTCGAACTGGGGGATACAAAGTTCCCCCTACACCGATAAACTCATCTTT. This sequence encodes CACDTLSNWGIQSSPYTDKLIF.

This clone is medium-sized by share. The chain joins TRDV2 to TRDJ1, with TRDD3 matching over 13 bases. This CDR3 is built from 18 residues. Germline V gene data show CDR1 as GEAIGNYY and CDR2 as EKD. With V trimmed by 0 bases and J by 3 bases, 9 bases remained unmatched. The CDR3 loop is CACDTLNTGGYAPDKLIF. The DNA for the CDR3 is TGTGCCTGTGACACCCTTAACACTGGGGGATACGCCCCCGATAAACTCATCTTT.

Note on this clone: A far larger clone lies a single base away; this is likely a read error. The same CDR3 also results from other DNA sequences found in this sample. This sequence joins TRDV2 and TRDJ1, with D perhaps TRDD3 (6 bases). Germline V gene data show CDR1 as GEAIGNYY and CDR2 as EKD. The CDR3 totals 17 residues. CDR3 nucleotide sequence: TGTGCCTGTGACTCGGTCGTGGGGGCCCAGTACACTGATAAACTCATCTTT. Protein product: CACDSVVGAQYTDKLIF.

This clone was counted only a few times. A far larger clone is off by one base, so a read error is likely. This sample includes further DNA sequences coding for the same CDR3. This rearrangement joins TRDV3 to TRDJ1, with unresolved D. The CDR3 spans 16 residues. Germline loops: CDR1 TVYSNPD, CDR2 GDNSRS (reference sequence). CDR3: CALATYGSGFTDKLIF. In nucleotides, the CDR3 is TGTGCTCTCGCAACGTATGGATCAGGATTCACCGATAAACTCATCTTT.

With respect to this clone: A far larger clone is only one base removed, so a read error is likely. This rearrangement joins TRDV2 to TRDJ1, with 11 bases that match TRDD3. CDR1 GEAIGNYY and CDR2 EKD come from the germline V gene. The CDR3 has 15 amino acids. The CDR3 here is CACDTLGDTSDELIF. The CDR3 DNA reads as TGTGCCTGTGACACCCTGGGGGATACTTCCGATGAACTCATCTTT.

Relative to its sample, this clone is medium-sized. This chain uses TRDV2 with TRDJ1, with D possibly being TRDD3 (8 bases). The V end lost 1 base, the J end lost 0 bases, and 26 bases lay between the germline ends. Germline CDR1 is GEAIGNYY and CDR2 is EKD. The CDR3 consists of 20 residues. CDR3 nucleotides: TGTGCCTGTGACACGGTTCCTACGAGTACTGGGGGTCAGTACACCGATAAACTCATCTTT. This translates into CACDTVPTSTGGQYTDKLIF.

Of note for this clone: This could be a read error, since a much larger clone is one nucleotide away. The chain uses TRDV2 and TRDJ1, with 12 bases that match TRDD3. The CDR3 contains 17 residues. V lost 5 bases and J lost 0; bases outside the gene matches: 9. Per germline, CDR1 GEAIGNYY and CDR2 EKD. The DNA of the CDR3 is TGTGCCTGTGGCACTTTACTGGGGGATACTTACACCGATAAACTCATCTTT. Amino acids: CACGTLLGDTYTDKLIF.

V usage is TRDV1 and J usage is TRDJ1; 11 bases map to TRDD3. V lost 1 base, J lost 3 bases, and 25 bases stayed unmatched. The CDR3 sequence is 23 residues long. The germline CDR1 and CDR2 sequences are TSWWSYY and QGS. CDR3 in amino acids: CALGEPIPARDGGYAGHSDKLIF. Here the CDR3 DNA reads TGTGCTCTTGGGGAACCAATTCCTGCCCGTGATGGGGGATACGCGGGTCACTCCGATAAACTCATCTTT.